The source of this T cell receptor beta chain is a study of blood T cell repertoires in COVID-19. About the research overall: Collection of acute and convalescent COVID-19 samples took place in the United States, Italy and Spain. Nucleic acid was either cDNA or gDNA, and it came from T cells, B-cell-depleted T cells, or PBMCs.

V trimming: 4 bases; J trimming: 4 bases; junction bases outside the gene matches: 8. CDR1 and CDR2 from the germline V gene are ENHRY and SYGVKD. The CDR3 extends over 15 amino acids. In the original processing: Cell counts per sample came from amplifying reference gene primers. Clones were sequenced by immunoSEQ multiplex PCR, and TCRdb holds only the in-frame ones, with some missing. From that table come the V and J calls and clone size; the DNA was used to work out D and trimming. The sample carries about 94,000 clones, 80% to 85% recorded once. Sequencing was done on a sample of peripheral blood. V usage is TRBV10-3 and J usage is TRBJ2-7, with TRBD1 identical over 9 bases. This sequence originates from a man aged 55 to 70 with acute or convalescent COVID-19. The CDR3 loop reads CAISGPGQGKYEQYF. In DNA, the CDR3 is TGTGCCATCAGTGGTCCGGGACAGGGAAAATACGAGCAGTACTTC.